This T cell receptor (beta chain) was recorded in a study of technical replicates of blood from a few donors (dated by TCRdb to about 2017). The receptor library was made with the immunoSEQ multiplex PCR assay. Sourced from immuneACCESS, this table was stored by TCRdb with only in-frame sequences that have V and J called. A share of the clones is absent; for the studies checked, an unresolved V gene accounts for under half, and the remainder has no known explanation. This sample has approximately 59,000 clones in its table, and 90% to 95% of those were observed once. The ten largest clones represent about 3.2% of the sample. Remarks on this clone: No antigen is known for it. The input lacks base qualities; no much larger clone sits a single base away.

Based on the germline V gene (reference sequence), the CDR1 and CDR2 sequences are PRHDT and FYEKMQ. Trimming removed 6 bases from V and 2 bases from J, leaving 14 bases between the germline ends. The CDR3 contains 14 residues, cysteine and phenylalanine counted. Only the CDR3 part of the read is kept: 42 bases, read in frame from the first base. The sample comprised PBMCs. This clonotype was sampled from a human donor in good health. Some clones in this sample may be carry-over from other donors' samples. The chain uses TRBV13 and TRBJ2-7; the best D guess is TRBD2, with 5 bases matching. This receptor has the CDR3 CASRARGSPYEQYF. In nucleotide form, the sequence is TGTGCCAGCAGAGCACGAGGGAGTCCCTACGAGCAGTACTTC.